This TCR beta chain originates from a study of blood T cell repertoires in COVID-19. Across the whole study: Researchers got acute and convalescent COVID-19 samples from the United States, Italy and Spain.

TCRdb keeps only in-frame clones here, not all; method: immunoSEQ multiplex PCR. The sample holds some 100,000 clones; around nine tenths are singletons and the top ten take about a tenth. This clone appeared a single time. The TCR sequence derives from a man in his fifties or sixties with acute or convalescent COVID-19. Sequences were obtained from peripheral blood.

The CDR3 nucleotides read TGTGCCAGCAGTTACATCCAGGGTATAGGTTTGGAGGAAAAACTGTTTTTT. This sequence encodes CASSYIQGIGLEEKLFF. The genes are TRBV6-2 or TRBV6-3 and TRBJ1-4; perhaps TRBD1 as D (5 bases). Germline V CDR1 and CDR2: MNHEY, SVGEGT. There are 17 residues in the CDR3. V lost 2 bases and J 8 bases, leaving 21 bases between the germline ends.